This T cell receptor beta chain was obtained from a study of lymphopenia after photon versus proton radiotherapy. With respect to this clone: The target antigen is unknown.

Clones were read by immunoSEQ multiplex PCR, and TCRdb kept only the in-frame ones, dropping some. Counted here are about 8,000 clones, 75% to 90% occurring once; the ten biggest clones make up approximately 3%. Study observations and caveats: Post-nadir diversity loss with photons came from oligoclonal expansion, particularly CD8+ Temra cells. In patients who died, overall survival fell as post-nadir TCR diversity dropped more. Only patients who died were analyzed for survival; proton advantage is unproven.

The CDR3 consists of 16 residues. Germline CDR1 MDHEN, CDR2 SYDVKM. The specimen was peripheral blood, collected from a patient treated with photon-based radiotherapy. This sequence originates from an older woman with pancreatic cancer. The chain uses TRBV28 and TRBJ2-5; 9 positions agree with TRBD1. The DNA end is more similar to TRBJ2-7, so the J call may be wrong. CDR3 coding DNA: TGTGCCAGCAGCACCACCGGGACAGGGTACTCCTACGAGCAGTACTTC. As protein: CASSTTGTGYSYEQYF.